This record covers a single T cell receptor (beta chain). Source study methods: It was from reference gene primer amplification that nucleated cell counts were estimated. Assay used: immunoSEQ multiplex PCR; TCRdb lists only in-frame clones, some missing. V and J calls and clone size are given by that table; D and trimming were obtained from the DNA. The sample contains hundreds of thousands of clones, nearly 90% of which appear only once. The V gene lost 2 bases and the J gene lost 2 bases, with 10 bases spanning the gap. CDR1 MNHEY and CDR2 SMNVEV come from the germline V gene (reference sequence). The CDR3 is 14 amino acids. This specimen comes from a study of blood T cell repertoires in COVID-19. At the level of the study: Sources were T cells, B-cell-depleted T cells, or PBMCs; the material itself was cDNA or gDNA.

Clinical histories supplied by participants themselves formed the basis of cohort assignment. Exposed participants came across a COVID-19 case within 2 weeks before study entry. Sequences were obtained from PBMCs or T cells enriched from blood (not recorded which). The chain joins TRBV27 to TRBJ2-7; D is uncertain. This sequence was found in a woman in her 50s who had been exposed to COVID-19. CDR3 coding DNA: TGTGCCAGCAGTTTAACCGGGTACACCTACGAGCAGTACTTC. Amino acids: CASSLTGYTYEQYF.